The T cell receptor beta chain described here comes from a study of CD8 T cells in Susac syndrome. Per the germline V gene, CDR1 is MGHDK and CDR2 is SYGVNS. The V gene end was trimmed by 4 bases and the J gene end by 8 bases; junction bases not matched to a gene: 9. The CDR3 loop spans 15 amino acids. When the RNA was reverse transcribed, random hexamers were used with an input of about 0.5 to 1 ug. It was immunoSEQ multiplex PCR that amplified TCR beta CDR3 across 54 Vbeta and 13 Jbeta. Via MiXCR, TCRdb re-called the immunoSEQ multiplex PCR reads, giving one row per CDR3 protein. The profile shows roughly 130,000 distinct CDR3 sequences, around 96% of them singletons. CD8+ and CD4+ T cells from blood underwent TCR beta sequencing, which was carried out in a high-throughput format. Isolation of CD8+ and CD4+ T cells was performed negatively, whereas enrichment of TEMRA cells was done by FACS.

The specimen sequenced was CD4+ T cells from PBMCs. This clonotype originated in a human donor in good health. The chain joins TRBV25-1 to TRBJ1-4; TRBD1 aligns across 8 bases. The CDR3 nucleotides read TGTGCCAGCAGTGCCTCTGGACAGGGAAGCGAAAAACTGTTTTTT. This codes for CASSASGQGSEKLFF.